Below, 22 T cell receptor beta chains from the same sample are listed, as sequenced in a study of siplizumab effects on memory and regulatory T cells. Data came from immunoSEQ multiplex PCR; TCRdb stores just in-frame clones and leaves some out. The repertoire holds some 97,000 clones, with 75% to 95% as singletons. Sequencing input: CD4+ T cells sorted from blood. The receptor set was obtained from a human donor in good health. Some clones in this sample may be carry-over from other donors' samples.

V and J are TRBV15 and TRBJ2-1, with 12 bases matching TRBD2. The CDR3 runs to 16 residues. The V and J ends lost 1 base and 8 bases, in that order; junction bases with no gene match: 6. CDR1 is LNHNV, CDR2 YYDKDF, per germline (reference sequence). The CDR3 region is CATSRVMTSGSHEQFF. CDR3 DNA: TGTGCCACCAGCAGAGTCATGACTAGCGGGAGCCATGAGCAGTTCTTC.

This chain connects TRBV5-1 to TRBJ2-5, with 11 bases matching TRBD2. This CDR3 contains 19 residues. Trimming took 2 bases from V and 2 from J; bases not matched to a gene: 14. Germline V lookup: CDR1 SGHRS, CDR2 YFSETQ. For the CDR3, the DNA is TGCGCCAGCAGCTTCTTGCCGAAGAGACTAGCGGGAAGACAAGAGACCCAGTACTTC. It translates to CASSFLPKRLAGRQETQYF.

This clone came up once. The V call is TRBV27, the J call TRBJ1-5; tentatively, D is TRBD1 (5 bases). V was clipped by 1 base and J by 7 bases, with 11 bases between them. CDR1 MNHEY and CDR2 SMNVEV come from the germline V gene (reference sequence). The CDR3 spans 14 residues. CDR3 DNA sequence: TGTGCCAGCAGTTTATTCGGGGGTGGCCAGCCCCAGCATTTT. Its protein is CASSLFGGGQPQHF.

The chain carries TRBV28 and TRBJ2-7; TRBD1 agrees at 10 bases. Trimming took 6 bases from V and 4 from J; bases not matched to a gene: 9. Germline V lookup: CDR1 MDHEN, CDR2 SYDVKM. This CDR3 is 15 amino acids long. CDR3 in amino acids: CASSPQTGGPYEQYF. The CDR3 DNA reads as TGTGCCAGCAGCCCACAGACAGGGGGCCCATACGAGCAGTACTTC.

The rearrangement joins TRBV18 to TRBJ2-1, with TRBD2 as a possible D gene (6 bases). The germline V gene has CDR1 KGHSH and CDR2 LQKENI. This CDR3 comprises 15 residues. The V end was cut by 3 bases, the J end by 5 bases, with 14 bases between. CDR3 loop: CASSPRVSSDNEQFF. The CDR3 DNA reads TGTGCCAGCTCACCCCGGGTATCTAGCGACAATGAGCAGTTCTTC.

The V and J genes are TRBV19 and TRBJ2-7; D is unclear. V dropped 5 bases and J dropped 0 bases, with 8 bases sitting between them. Germline CDR1 reads LNHDA; CDR2 reads SQIVND (reference sequence). This CDR3 is 13 amino acids long. The CDR3 DNA sequence: TGTGCCAGTAGTTGGGAAAGCTCCTACGAGCAGTACTTC. This sequence encodes CASSWESSYEQYF. The variable domain in full, with the rest retrieved from reference TRBV19 and TRBJ2-7, is DGGITQSPKYLFRKEGQNVTLSCEQNLNHDAMYWYRQDPGQGLRLIYYSQIVNDFQKGDIAEGYSVSREKKESFPLTVTSAQKNPTAFYLCASSWESSYEQYFGPGTRLTVT.

The rearrangement joins TRBV29-1 to TRBJ2-3; D assignment may be TRBD1 or TRBD2 (5 bases each). The CDR3 is 8 residues long. CDR1 and CDR2 (germline): SQVTM, ANQGSEA. The DNA for the CDR3 is TGCGGGGGTGATACGCAGTATTTT. This gives the protein CGGDTQYF.

In its sample, this clone was seen once. The V call is TRBV29-1, the J call TRBJ1-1; D is unclear. Looked up from germline, CDR1 is SQVTM and CDR2 is ANQGSEA. Trimming stripped 4 bases from V and 0 bases from J, with 9 bases between. CDR3 length equals 13 residues. The DNA for the CDR3 is TGCAGCGTTGTGCGGCAGGTGAACACTGAAGCTTTCTTT. Translation: CSVVRQVNTEAFF.

This chain joins TRBV14 and TRBJ2-1, with TRBD1 matching over 8 bases. The germline CDR1 and CDR2 sequences are SGHDN and FVKESK. The CDR3 loop spans 13 amino acids. V was clipped by 7 bases and J by 6 bases; unmatched bases: 5. The DNA of the CDR3 is TGTGCCAGCACGGGACAGGCGACCAATGAGCAGTTCTTC. Its protein product is CASTGQATNEQFF.

V is TRBV15 and J is TRBJ1-4; tentatively, D is TRBD1 (5 bases). Germline V gene data show CDR1 as LNHNV and CDR2 as YYDKDF (reference sequence). The CDR3 loop spans 15 amino acids. The V end was cut by 6 bases, the J end by 7 bases, with 18 bases between. CDR3 protein: CATSRSGTLSEKLFF. CDR3 nucleotides: TGTGCCACCAGTCGCTCTGGGACTTTAAGTGAAAAACTGTTTTTT. Filled out from reference TRBV15 and TRBJ1-4, the complete variable domain reads DAMVIQNPRYQVTQFGKPVTLSCSQTLNHNVMYWYQQKSSQAPKLLFHYYDKDFNNEADTPDNFQSRRPNTSFCFLDIRSPGLGDTAMYLCATSRSGTLSEKLFFGSGTQLSVL.

The rearrangement joins TRBV15 to TRBJ2-7; no clear D. The CDR3 extends over 13 amino acids. From germline, CDR1 is LNHNV and CDR2 YYDKDF (reference sequence). The V end lost 0 bases, the J end lost 0 bases, and 3 bases lay between the germline ends. The CDR3: CATSRENSYEQYF. The CDR3 region has the DNA TGTGCCACCAGCAGAGAGAACTCCTACGAGCAGTACTTC. Full variable domain (missing parts from reference TRBV15 and TRBJ2-7): DAMVIQNPRYQVTQFGKPVTLSCSQTLNHNVMYWYQQKSSQAPKLLFHYYDKDFNNEADTPDNFQSRRPNTSFCFLDIRSPGLGDTAMYLCATSRENSYEQYFGPGTRLTVT.

The chain carries TRBV11-2 and TRBJ2-5, with 13 bases identical to TRBD2. After removal of 5 bases from V and 5 bases from J, the junction contained 11 bases not matched to a gene. CDR3 length equals 17 residues. CDR1 SGHAT and CDR2 FQNNGV come from the germline V gene. In DNA, the CDR3 is TGTGCCAGCAGCCCTGGCGCAACTAGCGGGAGGGGGGAGACCCAGTACTTC. Translation: CASSPGATSGRGETQYF.

The CDR3 loop reads CAWGIVTQYF. The CDR3 region has the DNA TGTGCCTGGGGGATAGTGACCCAGTACTTC. V usage is TRBV30 and J usage is TRBJ2-5; D is unresolved. This CDR3 has 10 amino acids. Trimming took off 5 bases at V and 7 bases at J, with 8 bases between the two ends. The germline CDR1 and CDR2 sequences are GTSNPN and SVGIG (reference sequence).

V and J are TRBV21-1 and TRBJ2-1; the table's D gene call, TRBD2, was not cross checked with the DNA. TRBV21-1 is classified as a pseudogene. The CDR3 consists of 14 residues. This CDR3 reads CASSAGRAGNEQFF. The CDR3 coding sequence is TGTGCCAGCAGCGCCGGCAGGGCGGGAAATGAGCAGTTCTTC.

V is TRBV7-9 and J is TRBJ2-1; maybe TRBD1 (5 bases). Germline lookup yields CDR1 SEHNR and CDR2 FQNEAQ (reference sequence). V was clipped by 5 bases and J by 6 bases, with 17 bases between them. This CDR3 region has 15 residues. DNA of the CDR3: TGTGCCAGCAGCGGATTGACAGAAATATTCAATGAGCAGTTCTTC. Translation: CASSGLTEIFNEQFF.

This clone turned up a few times. The rearrangement links TRBV19 to TRBJ1-2, with 9 bases that match TRBD1. CDR1 is LNHDA, CDR2 SQIVND, per germline (reference sequence). V dropped 6 bases and J dropped 6; count of bases not matched to a gene: 5. There are 13 residues in the CDR3. The CDR3 region has the DNA TGTGCCAGTAGCACTACAGGGGGCGATGGCTACACCTTC. Translated: CASSTTGGDGYTF.

The chain has TRBV29-1 and TRBJ1-3; no clear D gene. Germline V gives CDR1 SQVTM, CDR2 ANQGSEA. Trimming removed 0 bases from V and 5 bases from J, with 8 bases in between. The CDR3 consists of 13 residues. DNA for the CDR3: TGCAGCGTTGAAGAGTACGGTAGAAACACCATATATTTT. Translating gives CSVEEYGRNTIYF.

J is TRBJ2-5 and V is TRBV5-1, with 7 nucleotides matching TRBD1. Per germline, CDR1 SGHRS and CDR2 YFSETQ. Trimming at V came to 4 bases and at J to 0 bases, leaving 3 bases not matched to a gene. CDR3 length equals 14 residues. The CDR3 spells CASSNDRDQETQYF. CDR3 in DNA: TGCGCCAGCAGCAACGACAGGGACCAAGAGACCCAGTACTTC.

CDR3 sequence reads: CASSYRRVGYNEQFF. The CDR3 nucleotides are TGTGCCAGCAGTTACCGACGGGTCGGATACAATGAGCAGTTCTTC. V and J are TRBV6-6 and TRBJ2-1, with D uncertain. The CDR3 consists of 15 residues. Germline CDR1 MNHNY, CDR2 SVGAGI (reference sequence). V dropped 2 bases and J dropped 4 bases, with 12 bases sitting between them.

This sequence joins TRBV5-1 and TRBJ1-5; 10 positions agree with TRBD1. J lost 6 bases, V lost 4 bases, and 7 bases had no gene match. Germline CDR1 is SGHRS and CDR2 is YFSETQ. The CDR3 covers 15 residues. CDR3 sequence: CASSPGTGVSQPQHF. The CDR3 DNA reads as TGCGCCAGCAGCCCGGGGACAGGGGTGAGTCAGCCCCAGCATTTT.

This chain connects TRBV6-5 to TRBJ2-5; no firm D call. Germline CDR1 reads MNHEY; CDR2 reads SVGAGI. This CDR3 is built from 11 residues. Trimming took off 1 base at V and 5 bases at J, with 2 bases between the two ends. The CDR3 loop is CASSYFETQYF. DNA of the CDR3: TGTGCCAGCAGTTACTTTGAGACCCAGTACTTC.

The chain employs TRBV9 and TRBJ2-2; the D gene is possibly TRBD2 (5 bases). Germline CDR1 SGDLS, CDR2 YYNGEE. This CDR3 comprises 15 residues. V lost 4 bases to trimming and J lost 3 bases, with 13 bases between them. This CDR3 is CASSPLARDTGELFF. The CDR3 DNA reads TGTGCCAGCAGCCCCCTGGCGAGGGACACCGGGGAGCTGTTTTTT.